This entry features one TCR beta chain sequence. The record originates from a study of cytomegalovirus exposure and HLA in healthy donors. CDR1 GTSNPN and CDR2 SVGIG come from the germline V gene (reference sequence). After removal of 3 bases from V and 8 bases from J, the junction contained 10 bases not matched to a gene. This CDR3 comprises 15 residues. PCR primers comprised 60 Vbeta and 13 Jbeta primers. Produced via immunoSEQ multiplex PCR; TCRdb's table is partial and in-frame only. Here the sample table reports about 140,000 clones. The sequenced sample was PBMCs. This chain links TRBV30 with TRBJ1-6, with 7 bases that match TRBD1. The clonotype was recovered from a male donor in good health and CMV-seronegative. CDR3 amino acids: CAWRRGGRGDSPLHF. The CDR3 nucleotides read TGTGCCTGGAGGCGAGGGGGCCGCGGGGATTCACCCCTCCACTTT. Variable domain in full (rest from reference TRBV30 and TRBJ1-6): SQTIHQWPATLVQPVGSPLSLECTVEGTSNPNLYWYRQAAGRGLQLLFYSVGIGQISSEVPQNLSASRPQDRQFILSSKKLLLSDSGFYLCAWRRGGRGDSPLHFGNGTRLTVT.